The rows below give T cell receptor beta chains drawn from one sample of a study of T-cell memory formation after mild COVID-19. TCRdb passed the 5' RACE reads through MiXCR, listing each CDR3 protein once. This sample has tens of thousands of distinct CDR3 sequences; roughly 17% occur once, and the top ten carry 30% to 35%. The sequenced sample consisted of PBMCs or a T cell subset sorted from them (not recorded which). All receptors derive from an adult woman who had mild COVID-19 (a few samples of this study predate the infection). Cell type and time point are not known. The CDR3 runs from the conserved cysteine through the conserved F or W. Fields, in order: clone size, J gene, D gene, V gene, CDR3 protein, CDR3 DNA. D genes are given only for firm matches. Not all rows give a size; the values are once, few, many and, for expanded clones, a class.

clone size: few; J gene: TRBJ2-1; D gene: NA; V gene: TRBV12-3/TRBV12-4; CDR3 protein: CASSLHPRGDEQFF; CDR3 DNA: TGTGCCAGCAGTTTACATCCCAGGGGGGATGAGCAGTTCTTC
clone size: NA; J gene: TRBJ1-1; D gene: NA; V gene: TRBV7-9; CDR3 protein: CASSLGFLEGVSTEAFF; CDR3 DNA: TGTGCCAGCAGCTTAGGGTTTCTTGAGGGGGTGAGCACTGAAGCTTTCTTT
clone size: few; J gene: TRBJ2-5; D gene: NA; V gene: TRBV7-9; CDR3 protein: CASSPRHEETQYF; CDR3 DNA: TGTGCCAGCAGCCCGAGACACGAAGAGACCCAGTACTTC
clone size: NA; J gene: TRBJ2-5; D gene: TRBD1; V gene: TRBV7-9; CDR3 protein: CASSPVRGRETQYF; CDR3 DNA: TGTGCCAGCAGCCCGGTTAGGGGGCGGGAGACCCAGTACTTC
clone size: few; J gene: TRBJ1-1; D gene: TRBD1; V gene: TRBV30; CDR3 protein: CAWSVGTGDSEAFF; CDR3 DNA: TGTGCCTGGAGTGTTGGGACAGGGGATTCCGAAGCTTTCTTT
clone size: few; J gene: TRBJ2-2; D gene: NA; V gene: TRBV29-1; CDR3 protein: CSVEPLTGELFF; CDR3 DNA: TGCAGCGTAGAGCCCCTGACCGGGGAGCTGTTTTTT
clone size: few; J gene: TRBJ2-7; D gene: NA; V gene: TRBV12-3/TRBV12-4; CDR3 protein: CASSAPRRASYEQYF; CDR3 DNA: TGTGCCAGCAGTGCCCCTCGACGGGCATCCTACGAGCAGTACTTC
clone size: NA; J gene: TRBJ2-7; D gene: TRBD2; V gene: TRBV20-1; CDR3 protein: CSARDGTSFSYEQYF; CDR3 DNA: TGCAGTGCTAGAGATGGGACTAGCTTTAGCTACGAGCAGTACTTC
clone size: NA; J gene: TRBJ2-1; D gene: TRBD2; V gene: TRBV4-1; CDR3 protein: CASSQGAGGHEQFF; CDR3 DNA: TGCGCCAGCAGCCAAGGCGCGGGGGGGCATGAGCAGTTCTTC
clone size: NA; J gene: TRBJ2-7; D gene: NA; V gene: TRBV7-9; CDR3 protein: CASSLGYREDEQYF; CDR3 DNA: TGTGCCAGCAGCTTAGGGTACAGGGAGGACGAGCAGTACTTC
clone size: NA; J gene: TRBJ1-5; D gene: NA; V gene: TRBV7-9; CDR3 protein: CASGDILSNQPQHF; CDR3 DNA: TGTGCCAGCGGGGACATCCTGAGCAATCAGCCCCAGCATTTT
clone size: few; J gene: TRBJ1-2; D gene: NA; V gene: TRBV4-3; CDR3 protein: CASSQEGPSDNYGYTF; CDR3 DNA: TGCGCCAGCAGCCAAGAAGGTCCATCAGATAACTATGGCTACACCTTC
clone size: NA; J gene: TRBJ2-1; D gene: TRBD2; V gene: TRBV7-9; CDR3 protein: CASSSAGGLAGGYNEQFF; CDR3 DNA: TGTGCCAGCAGCTCCGCCGGCGGACTAGCGGGGGGTTACAATGAGCAGTTCTTC
clone size: few; J gene: TRBJ2-1; D gene: TRBD2; V gene: TRBV24-1; CDR3 protein: CATSIGGGEQFF; CDR3 DNA: TGTGCCACCTCGATTGGGGGGGGTGAGCAGTTCTTC
clone size: few; J gene: TRBJ2-7; D gene: NA; V gene: TRBV4-3; CDR3 protein: CASSPFLGLGLAYEQYF; CDR3 DNA: TGCGCCAGCAGCCCATTCTTGGGCCTGGGATTGGCCTACGAGCAGTACTTC
clone size: NA; J gene: TRBJ2-7; D gene: NA; V gene: TRBV12-3/TRBV12-4; CDR3 protein: CASSFLTVPYEQYF; CDR3 DNA: TGTGCCAGCAGTTTTTTGACGGTCCCCTACGAGCAGTACTTC
clone size: NA; J gene: TRBJ2-1; D gene: TRBD2; V gene: TRBV12-3/TRBV12-4; CDR3 protein: CARTSGGANEQFF; CDR3 DNA: TGTGCCAGAACTAGCGGGGGGGCTAATGAGCAGTTCTTC
clone size: many; J gene: TRBJ2-7; D gene: NA; V gene: TRBV5-6; CDR3 protein: CASSSGAYEQYF; CDR3 DNA: TGTGCCAGCAGCTCCGGAGCCTACGAGCAGTACTTC
clone size: few; J gene: TRBJ2-1; D gene: NA; V gene: TRBV10-3; CDR3 protein: CAISGRSEGQSSNEQFF; CDR3 DNA: TGTGCCATCAGTGGAAGATCGGAGGGACAGTCCTCAAATGAGCAGTTCTTC
clone size: few; J gene: TRBJ1-1; D gene: TRBD1; V gene: TRBV7-9; CDR3 protein: CASSWGQGGDTEAFF; CDR3 DNA: TGTGCCAGCAGCTGGGGACAGGGCGGAGATACTGAAGCTTTCTTT
clone size: NA; J gene: TRBJ2-1; D gene: TRBD2; V gene: TRBV10-3; CDR3 protein: CAIRRENSGIQDEQFF; CDR3 DNA: TGTGCCATCAGGCGGGAGAATAGCGGGATCCAGGATGAGCAGTTCTTC
clone size: NA; J gene: TRBJ2-2; D gene: NA; V gene: TRBV12-3/TRBV12-4; CDR3 protein: CASSPSLPSGELFF; CDR3 DNA: TGTGCCAGCAGTCCTTCGCTCCCGTCCGGGGAGCTGTTTTTT
clone size: few; J gene: TRBJ2-2; D gene: NA; V gene: TRBV5-1; CDR3 protein: CASSLVGENTGELFF; CDR3 DNA: TGCGCCAGCAGCTTGGTCGGGGAAAACACCGGGGAGCTGTTTTTT
clone size: NA; J gene: TRBJ2-5; D gene: TRBD2; V gene: TRBV9; CDR3 protein: CASSVPTAGGGLETQYF; CDR3 DNA: TGTGCCAGCAGCGTACCTACGGCCGGGGGGGGATTAGAGACCCAGTACTTC
clone size: few; J gene: TRBJ1-6; D gene: NA; V gene: TRBV6-5; CDR3 protein: CASSYDALIPYNSPLHF; CDR3 DNA: TGTGCCAGCAGTTACGATGCGCTTATCCCATATAATTCACCCCTCCACTTT
clone size: few; J gene: TRBJ2-1; D gene: NA; V gene: TRBV20-1; CDR3 protein: CSARITLYNEQFF; CDR3 DNA: TGCAGTGCTAGAATTACCCTCTACAATGAGCAGTTCTTC
clone size: few; J gene: TRBJ1-1; D gene: NA; V gene: TRBV29-1; CDR3 protein: CSVEDSMNTEAFF; CDR3 DNA: TGCAGCGTAGAAGACAGCATGAACACTGAAGCTTTCTTT
clone size: few; J gene: TRBJ2-3; D gene: TRBD2; V gene: TRBV20-1; CDR3 protein: CSAPGLADTQYF; CDR3 DNA: TGCAGTGCCCCGGGACTAGCGGATACGCAGTATTTT
clone size: NA; J gene: TRBJ2-1; D gene: TRBD2; V gene: TRBV20-1; CDR3 protein: CSARGLAGGPGNEQFF; CDR3 DNA: TGCAGTGCTAGGGGACTAGCGGGAGGGCCGGGGAATGAGCAGTTCTTC
clone size: once; J gene: TRBJ1-2; D gene: TRBD1; V gene: TRBV7-9; CDR3 protein: CASTSGGQKYGYTF; CDR3 DNA: TGTGCCAGCACCTCGGGGGGACAGAAGTATGGCTACACCTTC
clone size: NA; J gene: TRBJ1-1; D gene: NA; V gene: TRBV30; CDR3 protein: CAWKRNTEAFF; CDR3 DNA: TGTGCCTGGAAACGGAACACTGAAGCTTTCTTT
clone size: NA; J gene: TRBJ2-5; D gene: NA; V gene: TRBV4-2; CDR3 protein: CASRDSSQETQYF; CDR3 DNA: TGTGCCAGCAGAGACTCCTCCCAAGAGACCCAGTACTTC
clone size: NA; J gene: TRBJ2-7; D gene: TRBD2; V gene: TRBV12-3/TRBV12-4; CDR3 protein: CASSHSGRPSYEQYF; CDR3 DNA: TGTGCCAGCAGCCATAGCGGGAGGCCCTCCTACGAGCAGTACTTC
clone size: few; J gene: TRBJ2-3; D gene: TRBD2; V gene: TRBV4-2; CDR3 protein: CASSPEGLAGASTDTQYF; CDR3 DNA: TGTGCCAGCAGCCCGGAGGGACTAGCGGGGGCGAGCACAGATACGCAGTATTTT
clone size: few; J gene: TRBJ2-5; D gene: NA; V gene: TRBV24-1; CDR3 protein: CATSAGPYEETQYF; CDR3 DNA: TGTGCCACTTCTGCGGGACCGTATGAAGAGACCCAGTACTTC
clone size: NA; J gene: TRBJ2-7; D gene: NA; V gene: TRBV28; CDR3 protein: CASEGYEQYF; CDR3 DNA: TGTGCCAGCGAGGGGTACGAGCAGTACTTC
clone size: NA; J gene: TRBJ2-3; D gene: NA; V gene: TRBV7-2; CDR3 protein: CASSLDFLADSTDTQYF; CDR3 DNA: TGTGCCAGCAGCTTAGACTTTCTAGCTGATAGCACAGATACGCAGTATTTT
clone size: few; J gene: TRBJ1-1; D gene: NA; V gene: TRBV12-3/TRBV12-4; CDR3 protein: CASSSTVEAFF; CDR3 DNA: TGTGCCAGCAGTTCAACAGTTGAAGCTTTCTTT
clone size: NA; J gene: TRBJ2-1; D gene: TRBD2; V gene: TRBV19; CDR3 protein: CASSLGLAGTYNEQFF; CDR3 DNA: TGTGCCAGTAGTCTAGGACTAGCGGGTACCTACAATGAGCAGTTCTTC
clone size: NA; J gene: TRBJ2-3; D gene: TRBD2; V gene: TRBV24-1; CDR3 protein: CATSDIRQAGNTDTQYF; CDR3 DNA: TGTGCCACCAGTGATATCCGTCAAGCGGGGAACACAGATACGCAGTATTTT
clone size: NA; J gene: TRBJ2-1; D gene: TRBD2; V gene: TRBV3-1; CDR3 protein: CASSQVQLAGVHQFF; CDR3 DNA: TGTGCCAGCAGCCAAGTTCAACTAGCGGGAGTCCATCAGTTCTTC
clone size: NA; J gene: TRBJ1-1; D gene: NA; V gene: TRBV29-1; CDR3 protein: CSVAEGLSNTEAFF; CDR3 DNA: TGCAGCGTTGCCGAAGGACTTTCGAACACTGAAGCTTTCTTT
clone size: once; J gene: TRBJ2-7; D gene: NA; V gene: TRBV3-1; CDR3 protein: CASSHQEHYEQYF; CDR3 DNA: TGTGCCAGCAGCCACCAGGAACACTACGAGCAGTACTTC
clone size: NA; J gene: TRBJ2-7; D gene: NA; V gene: TRBV19; CDR3 protein: CASSISVSYEQYF; CDR3 DNA: TGTGCCAGTAGTATCTCAGTTTCCTACGAGCAGTACTTC
clone size: few; J gene: TRBJ2-7; D gene: TRBD2; V gene: TRBV7-9; CDR3 protein: CASSLAYTSGYEQYF; CDR3 DNA: TGTGCCAGCAGCTTAGCGTACACTAGCGGTTACGAGCAGTACTTC
clone size: NA; J gene: TRBJ2-5; D gene: NA; V gene: TRBV4-3; CDR3 protein: CASSQEGGGQNQETQYF; CDR3 DNA: TGCGCCAGCAGCCAAGAGGGGGGGGGCCAGAACCAAGAGACCCAGTACTTC
clone size: few; J gene: TRBJ2-7; D gene: TRBD2; V gene: TRBV14; CDR3 protein: CASSQDQTSGYEQYF; CDR3 DNA: TGTGCCAGCAGCCAAGACCAGACTAGCGGCTACGAGCAGTACTTC
clone size: NA; J gene: TRBJ2-1; D gene: NA; V gene: TRBV7-3; CDR3 protein: CASSLEGTDNEQFF; CDR3 DNA: TGTGCCAGCAGCCTGGAGGGGACAGACAATGAGCAGTTCTTC
clone size: NA; J gene: TRBJ2-1; D gene: TRBD2; V gene: TRBV7-9; CDR3 protein: CASSLLLAGVNSYNEQFF; CDR3 DNA: TGTGCCAGCAGCTTATTACTAGCGGGAGTTAATAGCTACAATGAGCAGTTCTTC
clone size: NA; J gene: TRBJ2-5; D gene: TRBD2; V gene: TRBV29-1; CDR3 protein: CSVDGLAGETQYF; CDR3 DNA: TGCAGCGTTGATGGACTAGCGGGAGAGACCCAGTACTTC
clone size: few; J gene: TRBJ1-4; D gene: NA; V gene: TRBV20-1; CDR3 protein: CSALDLSAEKLFF; CDR3 DNA: TGCAGTGCCCTGGACTTGTCGGCTGAAAAACTGTTTTTT
clone size: few; J gene: TRBJ1-2; D gene: TRBD1; V gene: TRBV3-1; CDR3 protein: CASSQGVDRLLYGYTF; CDR3 DNA: TGTGCCAGCAGCCAAGGGGTGGACAGGCTACTCTATGGCTACACCTTC
clone size: NA; J gene: TRBJ2-5; D gene: NA; V gene: TRBV12-3/TRBV12-4; CDR3 protein: CASSLATPGQETQYF; CDR3 DNA: TGTGCCAGCAGTTTAGCGACACCGGGCCAGGAGACCCAGTACTTC
clone size: NA; J gene: TRBJ2-7; D gene: TRBD1; V gene: TRBV5-1; CDR3 protein: CASSYGQGNYEQYF; CDR3 DNA: TGCGCCAGCAGCTACGGACAGGGAAACTACGAGCAGTACTTC
clone size: few; J gene: TRBJ1-1; D gene: NA; V gene: TRBV6-5; CDR3 protein: CASRDRGGDTEAFF; CDR3 DNA: TGTGCCAGCCGGGACCGGGGGGGAGACACTGAAGCTTTCTTT